The 12 T cell receptor beta chains below come from one sample, sequenced in a study of blood T cell repertoires in COVID-19. This table comes from immunoSEQ multiplex PCR, and its TCRdb copy is limited to in-frame clones, with some not included. The sample carries approximately 280,000 clones, around nine tenths recorded once. Sequencing used PBMCs or T cells enriched from blood (not recorded which). These receptors were collected from a woman aged 40 to 50 who had recovered from COVID-19.

The chain carries TRBV21-1 and TRBJ2-7; TRBD1 reflects the table's D call only, with no check against the DNA. TRBV21-1 is listed as a pseudogene. This CDR3 has 15 amino acids. The CDR3, as DNA: TGTGCCAGCAGCAAGGGCAGAATGTACACCTACGAGCAGTACTTC. Its protein is CASSKGRMYTYEQYF.

This clone has a single count. The chain combines TRBV21-1 with TRBJ2-5; TRBD1, the table's D call, was not compared with the DNA. TRBV21-1 is reported as a pseudogene. The CDR3 has 15 residues. The CDR3 protein is CASNNKGQGAETQYF. CDR3 sequence (DNA): TGTGCCAGCAACAACAAGGGACAGGGGGCAGAGACCCAGTACTTC.

V is TRBV6-2 or TRBV6-3 and J is TRBJ2-5, with D tentatively TRBD2 (6 bases). Germline V CDR1 and CDR2: MNHEY, SVGEGT. V lost 5 bases to trimming and J lost 4 bases, with 17 bases between them. There are 15 residues in the CDR3. The CDR3 is CASSVQSGLLETQYF. CDR3 in DNA: TGTGCCAGCAGTGTACAATCGGGACTTCTAGAGACCCAGTACTTC.

The chain carries TRBV3-1 (or the pseudogene TRBV3-2) and TRBJ1-4; D is unclear. CDR1 and CDR2 (germline): LGHDT, YNNKEL (reference sequence). The CDR3 has 13 amino acids. V lost 3 bases to trimming and J lost 7 bases, with 9 bases between them. The CDR3 DNA is TGTGCCAGCAGCCATCGGAGCACTGAAAAACTGTTTTTT. It specifies CASSHRSTEKLFF.

The chain is built from TRBV19 and TRBJ1-6, with TRBD1 matching 11 bases. From germline, CDR1 is LNHDA and CDR2 SQIVND (reference sequence). V trimming: 6 bases; J trimming: 4 bases; junction bases outside the gene matches: 2. This CDR3 region has 15 residues. CDR3 protein: CASRGQGAYNSPLHF. The CDR3, as DNA: TGTGCCAGTAGAGGACAGGGGGCATATAATTCACCCCTCCACTTT.

The rearrangement joins TRBV27 to TRBJ1-4; TRBD1 is a possible D gene (6 bases). V was pared by 7 bases and J by 5 bases, with 11 bases between. This CDR3 spans 13 amino acids. Germline V gene sequence: CDR1 MNHEY, CDR2 SMNVEV (reference sequence). In DNA form, the CDR3 reads TGTGCCAGCACCGCGACAGGAAATGAAAAACTGTTTTTT. It codes for CASTATGNEKLFF.

The count of this clone is one. The rearrangement joins TRBV28 to TRBJ2-1; 7 positions agree with TRBD1. Per the germline V gene, CDR1 is MDHEN and CDR2 is SYDVKM. CDR3 length equals 13 residues. V was pared by 6 bases and J by 6 bases, with 5 bases of the junction left unmatched. The CDR3 spells CASSPGQTNEQFF. CDR3 nucleotide sequence: TGTGCCAGCAGCCCGGGACAGACCAATGAGCAGTTCTTC.

The chain joins TRBV7-3 to TRBJ1-1; maybe TRBD1 (6 bases). The germline V and J ends were trimmed by 2 bases and 8 bases, with 15 bases remaining between them. The germline CDR1 and CDR2 sequences are SGHTA and FQGTGA. The CDR3 spans 14 residues. In DNA, the CDR3 is TGTGCCAGCAGCTTAGAGGCAGGGGTAAGAGAAGCTTTCTTT. This encodes CASSLEAGVREAFF.

J is TRBJ2-1 and V is TRBV13; TRBD2 aligns across 7 bases. V gave up 7 bases and J gave up 1 base; unmatched junction bases: 1. The CDR3 loop spans 13 amino acids. Looked up from germline, CDR1 is PRHDT and CDR2 is FYEKMQ (reference sequence). The CDR3 DNA reads TGTGCCAGCAAGCGGGGATCCTACAATGAGCAGTTCTTC. Encoded protein: CASKRGSYNEQFF.

Here the CDR3 DNA reads TGTGCCAGCAGCGTTGGTCCGGTTGGAGGACCCCTCCACTTT. Protein: CASSVGPVGGPLHF. The chain carries TRBV9 and TRBJ1-6; D is unclear. Germline lookup yields CDR1 SGDLS and CDR2 YYNGEE. The V end lost 2 bases, the J end lost 12 bases, and 15 bases lay between the germline ends. The CDR3 totals 14 residues.

This clone was detected once. The rearrangement joins TRBV7-3 to TRBJ2-6, with unresolved D. Per the germline V gene, CDR1 is SGHTA and CDR2 is FQGTGA. CDR3 size: 15 residues. The V end was cut by 4 bases, the J end by 1 base, with 8 bases between. The CDR3 protein is CASSSSRSGANVLTF. The CDR3 DNA reads as TGTGCCAGCAGCTCCTCCCGGTCTGGGGCCAACGTCCTGACTTTC.

The V and J genes are TRBV6-2 or TRBV6-3 and TRBJ2-2; 9 bases agree with TRBD2. The V gene end was trimmed by 2 bases and the J gene end by 3 bases; junction bases not matched to a gene: 7. This CDR3 comprises 17 residues. Per the germline V gene, CDR1 is MNHEY and CDR2 is SVGEGT. The CDR3 loop reads CASSYEAGGPDTGELFF. The CDR3 DNA follows: TGTGCCAGCAGTTACGAGGCGGGAGGGCCGGACACCGGGGAGCTGTTTTTT.